The subject of this entry is one T cell receptor beta chain. The data belong to a study of T cell changes during pregnancy in multiple sclerosis. TCRdb's table, derived via immunoSEQ multiplex PCR, lists solely in-frame clones and lacks some. The table lists 20,000 to 25,000 clones, 85% of them singletons. The sequence was collected from a female donor in good health, enrolled as a control in a pregnancy study. This material consisted of CD8+ T cells from peripheral blood mononuclear cells, taken in the first trimester of pregnancy.

The CDR3 is CATPGAGTPSNQPQHF. The CDR3 DNA sequence: TGTGCCACCCCCGGCGCCGGGACACCTAGCAATCAGCCCCAGCATTTT. The rearrangement links TRBV27 to TRBJ1-5, with a possible D match to TRBD1 (6 bases). Trimming stripped 10 bases from V and 0 bases from J, with 19 bases between. Germline loops: CDR1 MNHEY, CDR2 SMNVEV (reference sequence). The CDR3 spans 16 residues.